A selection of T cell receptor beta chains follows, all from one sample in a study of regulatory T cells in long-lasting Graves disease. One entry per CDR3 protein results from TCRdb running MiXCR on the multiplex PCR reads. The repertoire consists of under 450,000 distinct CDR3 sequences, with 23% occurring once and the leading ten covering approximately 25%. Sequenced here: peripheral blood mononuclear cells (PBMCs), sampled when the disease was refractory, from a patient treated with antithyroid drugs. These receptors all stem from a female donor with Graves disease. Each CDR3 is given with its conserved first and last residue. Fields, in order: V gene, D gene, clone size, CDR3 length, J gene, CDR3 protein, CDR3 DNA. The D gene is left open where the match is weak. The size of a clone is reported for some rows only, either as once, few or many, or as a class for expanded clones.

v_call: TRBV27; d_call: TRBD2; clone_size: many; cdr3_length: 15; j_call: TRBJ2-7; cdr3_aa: CASSFSVAGEGEQYF; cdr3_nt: TGTGCCAGCAGTTTTTCGGTAGCGGGAGAGGGCGAGCAGTACTTC
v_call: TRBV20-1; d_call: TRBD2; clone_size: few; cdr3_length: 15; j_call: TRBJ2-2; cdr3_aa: CSAREASGRGRELFF; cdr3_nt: TGCAGTGCTAGAGAGGCTAGCGGGAGAGGACGGGAGCTGTTTTTT
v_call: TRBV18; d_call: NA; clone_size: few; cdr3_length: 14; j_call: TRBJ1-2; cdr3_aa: CASSRSGTGGSHTF; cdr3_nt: TGTGCCAGCTCGAGATCCGGGACCGGCGGGTCTCATACCTTC
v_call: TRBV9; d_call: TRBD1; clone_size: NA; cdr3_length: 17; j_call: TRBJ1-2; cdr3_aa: CASSGAGTGDSGYGYTF; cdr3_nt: TGTGCCAGCAGCGGGGCCGGGACAGGGGATTCCGGCTATGGCTACACCTTC
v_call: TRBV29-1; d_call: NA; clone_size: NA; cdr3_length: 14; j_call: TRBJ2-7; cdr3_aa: CSVGWTVSSYEQYF; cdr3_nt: TGCAGCGTTGGGTGGACAGTAAGCTCCTACGAGCAGTACTTC
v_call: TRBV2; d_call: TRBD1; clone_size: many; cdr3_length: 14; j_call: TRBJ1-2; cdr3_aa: CASRRQGTTGGYTF; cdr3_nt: TGTGCCAGCAGAAGACAGGGGACAACAGGAGGCTACACCTTC
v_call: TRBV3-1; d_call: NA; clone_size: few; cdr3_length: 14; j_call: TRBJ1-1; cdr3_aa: CASSQDLTAPEAFF; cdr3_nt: TGTGCCAGCAGCCAAGACCTGACGGCCCCTGAAGCTTTCTTT
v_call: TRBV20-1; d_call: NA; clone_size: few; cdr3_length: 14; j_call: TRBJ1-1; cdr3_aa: CSARNRVVNTEAFF; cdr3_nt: TGCAGTGCTAGGAACAGGGTGGTGAACACTGAAGCTTTCTTT
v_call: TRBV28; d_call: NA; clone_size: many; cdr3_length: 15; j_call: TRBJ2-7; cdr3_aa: CASTRRGKGTGEQYF; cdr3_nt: TGTGCCAGCACCAGAAGGGGCAAGGGGACCGGCGAGCAGTACTTC
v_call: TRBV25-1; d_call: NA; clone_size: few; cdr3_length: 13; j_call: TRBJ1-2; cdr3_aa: CASSEFSSGGYTF; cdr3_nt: TGTGCCAGCAGTGAATTCAGTTCAGGCGGCTACACCTTC
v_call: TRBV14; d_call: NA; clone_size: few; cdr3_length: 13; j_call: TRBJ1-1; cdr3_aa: CASSQGYNTEAFF; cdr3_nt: TGTGCCAGCAGCCAAGGGTATAACACTGAAGCTTTCTTT
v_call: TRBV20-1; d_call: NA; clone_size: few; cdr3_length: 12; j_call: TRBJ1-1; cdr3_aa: CSASEDPNEAFF; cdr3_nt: TGCAGTGCTAGCGAGGATCCGAATGAAGCTTTCTTT
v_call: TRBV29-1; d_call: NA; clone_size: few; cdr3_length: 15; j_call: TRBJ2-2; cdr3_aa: CSVVGLASNTGELFF; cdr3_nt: TGCAGCGTTGTGGGTCTAGCGTCGAACACCGGGGAGCTGTTTTTT
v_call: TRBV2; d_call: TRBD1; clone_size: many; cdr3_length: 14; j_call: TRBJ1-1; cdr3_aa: CASSGGTGGTEAFF; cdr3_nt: TGTGCCAGCAGTGGTGGAACAGGGGGCACTGAAGCTTTCTTT
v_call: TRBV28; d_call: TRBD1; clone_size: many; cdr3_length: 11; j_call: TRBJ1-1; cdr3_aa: CASSVDREAFF; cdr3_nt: TGTGCCAGCAGTGTGGACAGGGAAGCTTTCTTT
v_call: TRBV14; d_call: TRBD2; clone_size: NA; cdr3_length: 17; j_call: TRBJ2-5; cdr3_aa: CASSQRRLAGDVSTQYF; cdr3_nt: TGTGCCAGCAGCCAGCGGCGACTAGCGGGAGACGTGTCGACCCAGTACTTC
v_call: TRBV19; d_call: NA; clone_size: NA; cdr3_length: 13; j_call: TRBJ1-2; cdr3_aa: CASALKELRGYTF; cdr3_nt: TGTGCCAGTGCCTTGAAGGAACTTCGAGGCTACACCTTC
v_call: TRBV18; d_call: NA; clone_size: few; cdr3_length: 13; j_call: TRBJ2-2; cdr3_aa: CASSPKGTGELFF; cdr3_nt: TGTGCCAGCTCACCGAAGGGTACCGGGGAGCTGTTTTTT
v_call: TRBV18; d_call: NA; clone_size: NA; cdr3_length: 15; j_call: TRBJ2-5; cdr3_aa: CASSPSILNKETQYF; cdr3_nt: TGTGCCAGCTCACCAAGCATCTTGAATAAAGAGACCCAGTACTTC
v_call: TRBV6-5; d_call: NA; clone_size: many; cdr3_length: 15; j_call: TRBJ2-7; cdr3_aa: CASSYQTGRVLEQYF; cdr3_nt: TGTGCCAGCAGTTACCAGACAGGGAGGGTTCTCGAGCAGTACTTC
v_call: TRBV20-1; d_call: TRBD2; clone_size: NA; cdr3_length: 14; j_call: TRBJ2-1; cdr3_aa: CSARGLWRGGEQFF; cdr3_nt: TGCAGTGCTAGAGGCCTCTGGCGGGGGGGGGAGCAGTTCTTC
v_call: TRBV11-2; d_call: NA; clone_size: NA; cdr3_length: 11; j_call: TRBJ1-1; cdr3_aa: CASSLGGGAFF; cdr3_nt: TGTGCCAGCAGCTTAGGCGGAGGGGCTTTCTTT
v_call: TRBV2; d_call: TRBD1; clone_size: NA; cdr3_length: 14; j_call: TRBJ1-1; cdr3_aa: CASSSGTASTEAFF; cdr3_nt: TGTGCCAGCAGCTCCGGGACAGCAAGTACTGAAGCTTTCTTT
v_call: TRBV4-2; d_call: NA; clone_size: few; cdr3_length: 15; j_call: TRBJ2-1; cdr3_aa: CASSQASSRLVEQFF; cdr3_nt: TGTGCCAGCAGCCAAGCCTCCAGCCGACTAGTAGAGCAGTTCTTC
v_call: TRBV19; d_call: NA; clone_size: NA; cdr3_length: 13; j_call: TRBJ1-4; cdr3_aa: CASMRLLEEKLFF; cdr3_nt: TGTGCCAGTATGAGACTCCTTGAGGAAAAACTGTTTTTT
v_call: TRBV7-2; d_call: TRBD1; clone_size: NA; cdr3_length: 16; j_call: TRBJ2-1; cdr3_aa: CASSLRQGQSYNEQFF; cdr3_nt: TGTGCCAGCAGCCTTCGACAGGGGCAATCCTACAATGAGCAGTTCTTC
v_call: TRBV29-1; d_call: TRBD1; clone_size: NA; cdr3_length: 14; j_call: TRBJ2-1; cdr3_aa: CSVVGAGGYNEQFF; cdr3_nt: TGCAGCGTCGTTGGGGCAGGGGGATACAATGAGCAGTTCTTC
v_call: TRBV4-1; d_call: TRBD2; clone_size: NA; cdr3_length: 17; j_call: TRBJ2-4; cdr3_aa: CASSPWTSGRAKNIQYF; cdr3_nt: TGCGCCAGCAGCCCATGGACTAGCGGGAGAGCCAAAAACATTCAGTACTTC
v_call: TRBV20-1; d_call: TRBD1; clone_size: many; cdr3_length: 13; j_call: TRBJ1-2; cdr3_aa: CSAAWDSDYGYTF; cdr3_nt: TGCAGTGCTGCCTGGGACAGCGATTATGGCTACACCTTC
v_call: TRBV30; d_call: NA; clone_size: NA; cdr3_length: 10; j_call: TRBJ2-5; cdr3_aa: CAWSEETQYF; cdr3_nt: TGTGCCTGGAGTGAAGAGACCCAGTACTTC
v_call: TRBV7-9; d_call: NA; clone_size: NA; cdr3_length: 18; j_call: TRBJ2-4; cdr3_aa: CASSLGFRDNRAKNIQYF; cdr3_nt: TGTGCCAGCAGCCTGGGATTCCGGGACAATAGAGCCAAAAACATTCAGTACTTC
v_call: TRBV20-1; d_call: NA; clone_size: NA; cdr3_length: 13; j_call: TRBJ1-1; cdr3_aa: CSVQVSLSAEAFF; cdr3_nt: TGCAGTGTTCAGGTTAGTCTGAGTGCTGAAGCTTTCTTT
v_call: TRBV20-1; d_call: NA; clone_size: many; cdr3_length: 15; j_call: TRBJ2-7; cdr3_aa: CSARSTVSSSYEQYF; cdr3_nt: TGCAGTGCTAGATCCACAGTCTCGAGCTCCTACGAGCAGTACTTC
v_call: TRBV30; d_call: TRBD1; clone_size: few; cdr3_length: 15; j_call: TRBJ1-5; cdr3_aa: CAWSAGTGNLQPQHF; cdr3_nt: TGTGCCTGGAGCGCCGGGACAGGGAATTTACAGCCCCAGCATTTT
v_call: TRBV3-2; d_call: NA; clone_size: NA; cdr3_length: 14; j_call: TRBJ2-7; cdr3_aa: CASSQPGLRYEQYF; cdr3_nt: TGTGCCAGCAGCCAGCCGGGACTTAGATACGAGCAGTACTTC
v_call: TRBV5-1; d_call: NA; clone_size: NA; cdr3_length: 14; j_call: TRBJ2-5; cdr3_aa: CASSKDGSWETQYF; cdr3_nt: TGCGCCAGCAGCAAGGACGGCTCATGGGAGACCCAGTACTTC
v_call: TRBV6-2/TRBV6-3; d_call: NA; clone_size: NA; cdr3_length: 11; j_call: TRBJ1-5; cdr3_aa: CASASNQPQHF; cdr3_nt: TGTGCCAGCGCCAGCAATCAGCCCCAGCATTTT
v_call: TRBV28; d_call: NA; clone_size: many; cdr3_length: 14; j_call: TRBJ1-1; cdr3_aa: CASTEDRVNTEAFF; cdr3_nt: TGTGCCAGCACCGAGGACAGAGTGAACACTGAAGCTTTCTTT
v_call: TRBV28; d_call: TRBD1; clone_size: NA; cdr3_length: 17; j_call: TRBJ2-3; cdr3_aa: CASSPPLPGTGGNTQYF; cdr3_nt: TGTGCCAGCAGTCCACCTTTGCCCGGGACAGGGGGAAATACGCAGTATTTT
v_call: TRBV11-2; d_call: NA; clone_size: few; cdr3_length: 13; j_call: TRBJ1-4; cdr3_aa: CASSMLTDEKLFF; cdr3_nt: TGTGCCAGCAGCATGCTGACAGATGAAAAACTGTTTTTT
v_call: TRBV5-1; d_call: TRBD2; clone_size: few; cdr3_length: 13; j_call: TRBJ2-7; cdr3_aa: CASLSGRLYEQYF; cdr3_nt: TGCGCCAGCTTAAGCGGGAGGTTGTACGAGCAGTACTTC
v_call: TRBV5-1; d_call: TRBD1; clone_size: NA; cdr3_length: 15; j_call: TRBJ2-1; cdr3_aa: CASSRRGQNYNEQFF; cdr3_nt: TGCGCCAGCAGCCGAAGGGGACAGAACTACAATGAGCAGTTCTTC
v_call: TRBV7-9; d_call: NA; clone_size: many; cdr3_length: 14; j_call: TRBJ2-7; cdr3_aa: CASSLGNRKYEQYF; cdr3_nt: TGTGCCAGCAGCTTAGGCAACCGCAAATACGAGCAGTACTTC
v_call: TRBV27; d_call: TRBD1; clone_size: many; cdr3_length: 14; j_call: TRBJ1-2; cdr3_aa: CASRPTGGLLGYTF; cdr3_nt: TGTGCCAGCAGACCGACAGGGGGTCTCCTTGGCTACACCTTC
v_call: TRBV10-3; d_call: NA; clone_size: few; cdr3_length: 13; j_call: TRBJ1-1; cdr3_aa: CAISDLENTEAFF; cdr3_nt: TGTGCCATCAGTGATCTCGAGAACACTGAAGCTTTCTTT
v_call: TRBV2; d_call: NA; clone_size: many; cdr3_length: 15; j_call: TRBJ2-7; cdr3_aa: CASSQGPGGTYEQYF; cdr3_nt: TGTGCCAGCAGTCAGGGGCCGGGAGGCACCTACGAGCAGTACTTC
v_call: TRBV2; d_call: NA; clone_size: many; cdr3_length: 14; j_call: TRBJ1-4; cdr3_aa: CASTRTELNEKLFF; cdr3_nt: TGTGCCAGCACTCGGACAGAGTTAAATGAAAAACTGTTTTTT
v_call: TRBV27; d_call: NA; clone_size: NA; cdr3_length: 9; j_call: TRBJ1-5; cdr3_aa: CASFWGEHF; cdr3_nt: TGTGCCAGCTTTTGGGGAGAGCATTTT
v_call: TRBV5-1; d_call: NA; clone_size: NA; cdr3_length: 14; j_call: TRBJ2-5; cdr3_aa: CASSRGDFKETQYF; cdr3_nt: TGCGCCAGCAGCAGAGGGGACTTTAAAGAGACCCAGTACTTC
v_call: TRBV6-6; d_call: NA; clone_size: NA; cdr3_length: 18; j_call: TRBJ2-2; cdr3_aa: CASSYWLADSGGTGELFF; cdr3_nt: TGTGCCAGCAGTTACTGGTTAGCGGATTCGGGTGGCACCGGGGAGCTGTTTTTT
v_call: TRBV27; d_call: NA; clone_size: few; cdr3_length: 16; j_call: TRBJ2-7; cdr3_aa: CTSSLSRRGARHEQYF; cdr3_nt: TGTACCAGCAGTTTATCCCGCCGGGGGGCGAGACACGAGCAGTACTTC
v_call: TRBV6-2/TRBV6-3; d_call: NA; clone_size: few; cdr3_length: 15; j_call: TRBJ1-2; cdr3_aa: CASSYGSWTNYGYTF; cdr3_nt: TGTGCCAGCAGTTACGGGAGTTGGACTAACTATGGCTACACCTTC
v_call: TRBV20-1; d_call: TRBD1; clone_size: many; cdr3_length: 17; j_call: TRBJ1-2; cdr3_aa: CSASRDRGRAPNYGYTF; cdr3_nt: TGCAGTGCGTCCCGGGACAGGGGGCGAGCCCCTAACTATGGCTACACCTTC
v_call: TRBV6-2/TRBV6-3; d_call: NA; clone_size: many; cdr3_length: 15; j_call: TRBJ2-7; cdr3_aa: CASSSSSGVSHEQYF; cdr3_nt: TGTGCCAGCAGTTCCTCCTCGGGAGTATCCCACGAGCAGTACTTC
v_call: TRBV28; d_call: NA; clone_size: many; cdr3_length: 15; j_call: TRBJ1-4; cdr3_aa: CASRREGFSREKLFF; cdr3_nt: TGTGCCAGCAGGCGTGAGGGTTTCTCTAGGGAAAAACTGTTTTTT
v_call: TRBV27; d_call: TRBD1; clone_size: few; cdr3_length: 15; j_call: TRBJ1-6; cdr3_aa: CASSLMPDRGRPLHF; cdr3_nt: TGTGCCAGCAGTTTAATGCCGGACAGGGGGCGCCCCCTCCACTTT
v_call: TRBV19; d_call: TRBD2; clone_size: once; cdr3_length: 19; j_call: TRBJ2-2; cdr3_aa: CASSKGVMRERPNTGELFF; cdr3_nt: TGTGCCAGTAGTAAAGGGGTAATGCGGGAGAGACCGAACACCGGGGAGCTGTTTTTT
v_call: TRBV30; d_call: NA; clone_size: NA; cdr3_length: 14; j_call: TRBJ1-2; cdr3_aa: CAWISQLVSVGYTF; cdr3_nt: TGTGCCTGGATTTCTCAGCTGGTGTCAGTCGGCTACACCTTC
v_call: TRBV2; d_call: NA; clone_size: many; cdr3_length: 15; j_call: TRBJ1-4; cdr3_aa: CASKISLGLREKLFF; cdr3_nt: TGTGCCAGCAAAATCAGTTTGGGCTTGCGGGAAAAACTGTTTTTT